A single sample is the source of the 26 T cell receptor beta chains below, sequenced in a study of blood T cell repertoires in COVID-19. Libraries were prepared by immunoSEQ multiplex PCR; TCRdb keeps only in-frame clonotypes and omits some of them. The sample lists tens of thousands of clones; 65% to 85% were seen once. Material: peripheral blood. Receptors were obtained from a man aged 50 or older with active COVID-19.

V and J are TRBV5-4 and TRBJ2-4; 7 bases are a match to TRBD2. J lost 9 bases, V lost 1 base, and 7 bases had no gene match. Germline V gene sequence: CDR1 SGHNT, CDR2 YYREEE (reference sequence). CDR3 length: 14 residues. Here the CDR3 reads CASSLLGERGIQYF. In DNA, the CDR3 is TGTGCCAGCAGCTTGCTAGGGGAGCGGGGCATTCAGTACTTC.

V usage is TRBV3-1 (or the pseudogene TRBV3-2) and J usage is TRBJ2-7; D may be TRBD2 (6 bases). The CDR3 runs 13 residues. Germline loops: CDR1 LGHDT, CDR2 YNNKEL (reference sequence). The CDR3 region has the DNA TGTCAGAACTGCGGGAACTACACCCACGAGCAGTACTTC. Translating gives CQNCGNYTHEQYF.

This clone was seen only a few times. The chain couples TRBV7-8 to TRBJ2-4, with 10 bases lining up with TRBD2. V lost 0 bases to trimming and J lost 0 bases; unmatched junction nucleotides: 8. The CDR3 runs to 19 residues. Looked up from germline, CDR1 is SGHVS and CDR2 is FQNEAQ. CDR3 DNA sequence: TGTGCCAGCAGCTTAGCCGGGACTAGCGTACCGCTAGCCAAAAACATTCAGTACTTC. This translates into CASSLAGTSVPLAKNIQYF.

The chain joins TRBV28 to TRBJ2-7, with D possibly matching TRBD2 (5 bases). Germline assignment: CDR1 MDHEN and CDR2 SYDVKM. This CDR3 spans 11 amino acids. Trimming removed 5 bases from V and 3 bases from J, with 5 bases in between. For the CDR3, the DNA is TGTGCCAGCAGTCGGGGCTACGAGCAGTACTTC. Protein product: CASSRGYEQYF.

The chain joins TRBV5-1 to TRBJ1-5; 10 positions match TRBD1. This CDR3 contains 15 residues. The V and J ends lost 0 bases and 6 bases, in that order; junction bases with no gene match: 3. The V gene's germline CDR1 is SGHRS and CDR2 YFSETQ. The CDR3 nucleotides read TGCGCCAGCAGCTTGGTGACAGGGGGCACTCAGCCCCAGCATTTT. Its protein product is CASSLVTGGTQPQHF.

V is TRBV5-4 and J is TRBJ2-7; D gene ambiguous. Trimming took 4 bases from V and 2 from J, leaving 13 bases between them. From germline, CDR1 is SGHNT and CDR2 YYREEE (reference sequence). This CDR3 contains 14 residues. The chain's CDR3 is CASSPLGDTYEQYF. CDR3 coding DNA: TGTGCCAGCAGCCCCCTGGGTGACACCTACGAGCAGTACTTC.

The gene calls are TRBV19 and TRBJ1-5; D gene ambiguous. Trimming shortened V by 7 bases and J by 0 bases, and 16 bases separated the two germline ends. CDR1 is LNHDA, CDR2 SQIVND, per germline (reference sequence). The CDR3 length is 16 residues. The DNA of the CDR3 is TGTGCCAGTAATCAGGAAGGGAGATATAGCAATCAGCCCCAGCATTTT. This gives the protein CASNQEGRYSNQPQHF.

The CDR3 protein is CASSQDGKGGNIQYF. For the CDR3, the DNA is TGTGCCAGCAGCCAAGATGGGAAAGGAGGAAACATTCAGTACTTC. The chain has TRBV3-1 (or the pseudogene TRBV3-2) and TRBJ2-4, with D perhaps matching TRBD2 (5 bases). The CDR3 has 15 amino acids. Trimming pared 0 bases from V and 6 bases from J, leaving 12 bases between. CDR1 and CDR2 from the germline V gene are LGHDT and YNNKEL (reference sequence).

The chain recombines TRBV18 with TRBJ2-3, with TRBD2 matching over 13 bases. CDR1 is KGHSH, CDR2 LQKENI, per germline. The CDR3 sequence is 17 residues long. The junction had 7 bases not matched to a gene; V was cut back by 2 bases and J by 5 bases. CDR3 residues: CASSPSGTSGNGDTQYF. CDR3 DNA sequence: TGTGCCAGCTCACCATCGGGGACTAGCGGGAACGGAGATACGCAGTATTTT.

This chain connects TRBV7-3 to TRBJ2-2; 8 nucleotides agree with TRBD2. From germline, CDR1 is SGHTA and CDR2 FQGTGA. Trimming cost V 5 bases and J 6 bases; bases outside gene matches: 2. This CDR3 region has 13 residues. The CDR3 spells CASSPGGAGELFF. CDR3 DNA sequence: TGTGCCAGCAGCCCCGGGGGGGCCGGGGAGCTGTTTTTT.

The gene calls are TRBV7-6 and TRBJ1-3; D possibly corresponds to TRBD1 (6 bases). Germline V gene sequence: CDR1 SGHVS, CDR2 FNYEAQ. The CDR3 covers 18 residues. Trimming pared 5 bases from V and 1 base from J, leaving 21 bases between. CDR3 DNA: TGTGCCAGCAGCCTCCGGGGGGCGGAGGTAATATCTGGAAACACCATATATTTT. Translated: CASSLRGAEVISGNTIYF.

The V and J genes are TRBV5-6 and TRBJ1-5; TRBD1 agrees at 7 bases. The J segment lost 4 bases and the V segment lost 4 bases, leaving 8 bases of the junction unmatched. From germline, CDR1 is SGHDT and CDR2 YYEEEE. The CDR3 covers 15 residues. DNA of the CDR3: TGTGCCAGCAGCCTAAGACAGGGCTCTAATCAGCCCCAGCATTTT. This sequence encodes CASSLRQGSNQPQHF.

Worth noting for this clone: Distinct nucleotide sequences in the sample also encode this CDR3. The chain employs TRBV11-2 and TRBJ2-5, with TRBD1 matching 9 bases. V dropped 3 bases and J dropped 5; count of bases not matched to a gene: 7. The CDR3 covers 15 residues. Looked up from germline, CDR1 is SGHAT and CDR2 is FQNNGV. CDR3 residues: CASSLSTGGRETQYF. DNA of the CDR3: TGTGCCAGCAGCTTGTCAACAGGGGGCCGTGAGACCCAGTACTTC.

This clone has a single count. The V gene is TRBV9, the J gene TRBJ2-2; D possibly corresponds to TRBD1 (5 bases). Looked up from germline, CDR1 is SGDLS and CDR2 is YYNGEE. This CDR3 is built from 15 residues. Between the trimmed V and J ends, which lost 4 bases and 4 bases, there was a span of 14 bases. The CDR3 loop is CASSPIGAATGELFF. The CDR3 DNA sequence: TGTGCCAGCAGCCCCATTGGGGCAGCCACCGGGGAGCTGTTTTTT.

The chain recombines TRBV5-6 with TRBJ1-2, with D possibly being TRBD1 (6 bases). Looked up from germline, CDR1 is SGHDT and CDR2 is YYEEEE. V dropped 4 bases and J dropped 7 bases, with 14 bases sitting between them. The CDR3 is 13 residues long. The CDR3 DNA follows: TGTGCCAGCAGCGACGGACAGCAGGGTGGCTACACCTTC. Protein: CASSDGQQGGYTF.

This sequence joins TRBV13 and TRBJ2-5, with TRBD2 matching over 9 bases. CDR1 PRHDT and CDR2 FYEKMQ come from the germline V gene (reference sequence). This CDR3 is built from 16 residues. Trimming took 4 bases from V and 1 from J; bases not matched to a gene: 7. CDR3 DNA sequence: TGTGCCAGCAGCTCCATAGCGGGGGTTGTCCAAGAGACCCAGTACTTC. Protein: CASSSIAGVVQETQYF.

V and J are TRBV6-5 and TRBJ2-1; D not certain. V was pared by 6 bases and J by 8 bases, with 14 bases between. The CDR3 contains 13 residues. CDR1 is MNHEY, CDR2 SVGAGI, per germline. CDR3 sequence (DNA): TGTGCCAGCAGCGCCCCCCGTAGATATGAGCAGTTCTTC. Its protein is CASSAPRRYEQFF.

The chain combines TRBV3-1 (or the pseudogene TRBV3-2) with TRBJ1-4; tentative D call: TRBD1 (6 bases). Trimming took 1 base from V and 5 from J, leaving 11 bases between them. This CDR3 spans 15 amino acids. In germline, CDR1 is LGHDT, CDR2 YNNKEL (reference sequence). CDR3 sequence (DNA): TGTGCCAGCAGCCAAGGGGGGGGCTTGAATGAAAAACTGTTTTTT. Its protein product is CASSQGGGLNEKLFF.

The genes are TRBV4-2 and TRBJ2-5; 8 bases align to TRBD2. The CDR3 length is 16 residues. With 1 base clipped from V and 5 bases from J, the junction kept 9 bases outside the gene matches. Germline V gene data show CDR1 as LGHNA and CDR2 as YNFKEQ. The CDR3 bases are TGTGCCAGCAGCCAAGGGGAAAGCGGGGGAGGTGAGACCCAGTACTTC. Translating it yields CASSQGESGGGETQYF.

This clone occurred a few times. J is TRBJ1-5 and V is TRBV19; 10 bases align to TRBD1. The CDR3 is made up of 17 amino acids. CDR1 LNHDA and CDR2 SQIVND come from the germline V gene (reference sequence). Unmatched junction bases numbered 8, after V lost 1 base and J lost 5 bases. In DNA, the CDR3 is TGTGCCAGTAGTATAGGTCGACAGGGGGCTTGGGATCAGCCCCAGCATTTT. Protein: CASSIGRQGAWDQPQHF.

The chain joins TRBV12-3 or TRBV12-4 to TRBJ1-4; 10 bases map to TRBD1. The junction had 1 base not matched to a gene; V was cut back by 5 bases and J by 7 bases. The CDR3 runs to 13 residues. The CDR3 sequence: CASSGTGVEKLFF. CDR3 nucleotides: TGTGCCAGCAGTGGGACAGGGGTTGAAAAACTGTTTTTT.

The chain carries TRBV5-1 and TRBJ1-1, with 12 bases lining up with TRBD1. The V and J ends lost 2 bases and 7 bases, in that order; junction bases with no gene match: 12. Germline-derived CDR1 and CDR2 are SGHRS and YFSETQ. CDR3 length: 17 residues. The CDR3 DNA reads TGCGCCAGCAGCTTAGCCGGGACAGGGGGCGTCGGAGGTGAAGCTTTCTTT. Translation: CASSLAGTGGVGGEAFF.

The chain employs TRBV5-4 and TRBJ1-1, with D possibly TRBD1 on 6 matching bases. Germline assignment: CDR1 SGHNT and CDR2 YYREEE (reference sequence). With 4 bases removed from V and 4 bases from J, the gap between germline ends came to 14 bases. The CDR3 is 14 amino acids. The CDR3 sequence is CASSTKQGSTEAFF. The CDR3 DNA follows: TGTGCCAGCAGCACGAAACAGGGCTCCACTGAAGCTTTCTTT.

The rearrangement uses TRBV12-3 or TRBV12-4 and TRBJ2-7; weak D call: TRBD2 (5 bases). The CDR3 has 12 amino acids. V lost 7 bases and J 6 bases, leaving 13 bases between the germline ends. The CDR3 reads CASTTSYSEQYF. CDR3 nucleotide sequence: TGTGCCAGCACCACTAGTTACTCCGAGCAGTACTTC.

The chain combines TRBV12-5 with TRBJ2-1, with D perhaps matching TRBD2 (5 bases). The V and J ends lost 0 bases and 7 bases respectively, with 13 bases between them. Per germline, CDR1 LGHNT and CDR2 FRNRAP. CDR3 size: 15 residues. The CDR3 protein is CASGLVPEEQNEQFF. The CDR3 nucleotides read TGTGCTAGTGGTTTGGTACCGGAGGAACAGAATGAGCAGTTCTTC.

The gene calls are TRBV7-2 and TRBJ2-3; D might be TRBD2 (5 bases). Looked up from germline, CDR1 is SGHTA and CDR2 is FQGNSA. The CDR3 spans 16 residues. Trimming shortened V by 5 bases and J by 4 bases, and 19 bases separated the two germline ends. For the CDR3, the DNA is TGTGCCAGCAGCCCCAGACCCGGGATAGCCGCAGATACGCAGTATTTT. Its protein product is CASSPRPGIAADTQYF. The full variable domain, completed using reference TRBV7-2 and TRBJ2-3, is GAGVSQSPSNKVTEKGKDVELRCDPISGHTALYWYRQSLGQGLEFLIYFQGNSAPDKSGLPSDRFSAERTGGSVSTLTIQRTQQEDSAVYLCASSPRPGIAADTQYFGPGTRLTVL.